The T cell receptor (beta chain) under discussion was sequenced for a study of blood T cell repertoires in COVID-19. Turning to the study itself: Sample material is recorded as cDNA or gDNA derived from T cells, B-cell-depleted T cells, or PBMCs.

Sequencing used immunoSEQ multiplex PCR; TCRdb keeps in-frame clones, though not all of them. The sample holds roughly 60,000 clones, 80% to 95% seen once. This CDR3 comprises 15 residues. With V trimmed by 4 bases and J by 2 bases, 8 bases remained unmatched. The chain links TRBV23-1 to TRBJ2-7; TRBD1 agrees at 7 bases. TRBV23-1 carries the ORF label, with uncertain function. Material for sequencing was peripheral blood. This TCR came from a woman at least 80 years old with active COVID-19. CDR3: CASSPPDRNPYEQYF. The CDR3 DNA follows: TGCGCCAGCAGTCCCCCGGACAGGAACCCCTACGAGCAGTACTTC.